The source of this TCR beta chain is a study of cytomegalovirus exposure and HLA in healthy donors. The wider study: Unique TCRs numbering roughly 85 million, obtained from HLA-typed donors, made up an early data release.

Study outcomes and limitations: Cytomegalovirus status was reportedly diagnosed by the classifier with high specificity and sensitivity. Serostatus for CMV was the only available immune exposure information. Most subjects had HLA-A and HLA-B alleles reportedly predicted accurately by TCR beta sequences.

PCR employed 60 Vbeta and 13 Jbeta primers. Only in-frame clones appear in the TCRdb table, and some are missing; sequencing was by immunoSEQ multiplex PCR. The table for this sample gives 200,000 to 250,000 clones. The V gene's germline CDR1 is WSHSY and CDR2 SAAADI. This CDR3 comprises 15 residues. J was trimmed by 4 bases and V by 4 bases; bases with no gene match: 1. Of note for this clone: The antigen remains unidentified.

Sequences were obtained from PBMCs. This sequence was found in a girl aged 2 to 9 in good health and CMV-seropositive. The chain recombines TRBV10-2 with TRBJ2-1, with 13 bases identical to TRBD2. The CDR3 nucleotides read TGCGCCAGCAGTGCGGGACTAGCGGGATACAATGAGCAGTTCTTC. This encodes CASSAGLAGYNEQFF.